The rows below give T cell receptor beta chains drawn from one sample of a study of Ad26.COV2.S vaccination and SARS-CoV-2 variants. Sequenced by immunoSEQ multiplex PCR; TCRdb stores in-frame clones only, minus some. Of a few hundred thousand clones listed, approximately 87% were seen once; the top ten hold around 5.5%. Sequenced material: peripheral blood, taken in a trial of Ad26.COV2.S vaccine versus placebo. Source of these receptors: a person between 18 and 60 years old who received the Ad26.COV2.S COVID-19 vaccine or a placebo. Each CDR3 is given with its conserved first and last residue. The D gene is left open where the match is weak. Only part of the rows carry a size: once, few, many, or a class if the clone is expanded.

v_gene: TRBV12-3/TRBV12-4; j_gene: TRBJ1-4; abundance: .; d_gene: .; CDR3nt: TGTGCCAGCAGTGGGGACGGGGAAAAACTGTTTTTT; CDR3aa: CASSGDGEKLFF
v_gene: TRBV7-9; j_gene: TRBJ1-5; abundance: .; d_gene: .; CDR3nt: TGTGCCAGCAGCCATGAGGGCAAGGGGGATCAGCCCCAGCATTTT; CDR3aa: CASSHEGKGDQPQHF
v_gene: TRBV3-1/TRBV3-2; j_gene: TRBJ1-4; abundance: .; d_gene: .; CDR3nt: TGTGCCAGCAGCCTCGGGGCGGGGGCAATGTTTTTT; CDR3aa: CASSLGAGAMFF
v_gene: TRBV2; j_gene: TRBJ1-4; abundance: .; d_gene: TRBD1; CDR3nt: TGTGCCAGCGAACGACAGGGGGCTCGGAATGAAAAACTGTTTTTT; CDR3aa: CASERQGARNEKLFF
v_gene: TRBV7-2; j_gene: TRBJ2-1; abundance: .; d_gene: TRBD2; CDR3nt: TGTGCCAGCAGCTTAGGGTGGACGGGGGGTGAGCAGTTCTTC; CDR3aa: CASSLGWTGGEQFF
v_gene: TRBV13; j_gene: TRBJ1-4; abundance: .; d_gene: .; CDR3nt: TGTGCCAGCAGCTTCTCAGGGGCTAATGAAAAACTGTTTTTT; CDR3aa: CASSFSGANEKLFF
v_gene: TRBV25-1; j_gene: TRBJ1-2; abundance: .; d_gene: .; CDR3nt: TGTGCCAGCAGTGCCGGCTATGGCTACACCTTC; CDR3aa: CASSAGYGYTF
v_gene: TRBV7-9; j_gene: TRBJ1-2; abundance: .; d_gene: .; CDR3nt: TGTGCCAGCAGCCTTCGGGAGGTATGGGTTAACCGCTATGGCTACACCTTC; CDR3aa: CASSLREVWVNRYGYTF
v_gene: TRBV4-1; j_gene: TRBJ2-1; abundance: .; d_gene: .; CDR3nt: TGCGCCAGCAGCCGTTTAAGCACCTACAATGAGCAGTTCTTC; CDR3aa: CASSRLSTYNEQFF
v_gene: TRBV11-2; j_gene: TRBJ1-4; abundance: .; d_gene: .; CDR3nt: TGTGCCAGCAGTCGGACTTATAATGAAAAACTGTTTTTT; CDR3aa: CASSRTYNEKLFF
v_gene: TRBV6-6; j_gene: TRBJ1-2; abundance: .; d_gene: TRBD1; CDR3nt: TGTGCCAGCACCTTAACAGGGGCGATCTATGGCTACACCTTC; CDR3aa: CASTLTGAIYGYTF
v_gene: TRBV2; j_gene: TRBJ1-2; abundance: many; d_gene: .; CDR3nt: TGTGCCAGCACTAACGGACAGAACTATGGCTACACCTTC; CDR3aa: CASTNGQNYGYTF
v_gene: TRBV5-8; j_gene: TRBJ1-2; abundance: .; d_gene: .; CDR3nt: TGTGCCAGCAGCTTCGGAGTATCAGCCTATGGCTACACCTTC; CDR3aa: CASSFGVSAYGYTF
v_gene: TRBV7-2; j_gene: TRBJ2-3; abundance: .; d_gene: .; CDR3nt: TGTGCCAGCAGCTTAGTAGAACTCAGCACAGATACGCAGTATTTT; CDR3aa: CASSLVELSTDTQYF
v_gene: TRBV6-2/TRBV6-3; j_gene: TRBJ1-1; abundance: .; d_gene: .; CDR3nt: TGTGCCAGCAGTTACTCGATGCTGAACACTGAAGCTTTCTTT; CDR3aa: CASSYSMLNTEAFF
v_gene: TRBV5-6; j_gene: TRBJ1-3; abundance: .; d_gene: .; CDR3nt: TGTGCCAGCAGCTTTAGGGAGACTGGCGGAAACACCATATATTTT; CDR3aa: CASSFRETGGNTIYF
v_gene: TRBV21-1; j_gene: TRBJ1-1; abundance: .; d_gene: .; CDR3nt: TGTGCCAGCAGCAAAGTACGGTGGACAGGGGGTATAAGGACTGAAGCTTTCTTT; CDR3aa: CASSKVRWTGGIRTEAFF
v_gene: TRBV15; j_gene: TRBJ1-2; abundance: .; d_gene: .; CDR3nt: TGTGCCACCAGCAGTGGACTGACTACCAACTATGGCTACACCTTC; CDR3aa: CATSSGLTTNYGYTF
v_gene: TRBV12-5; j_gene: TRBJ2-5; abundance: .; d_gene: .; CDR3nt: TGTGCTAGTGGTTCAGAAAGGCCTTCGGAGGAGGAAGAGACCCAGTACTTC; CDR3aa: CASGSERPSEEEETQYF
v_gene: TRBV7-2; j_gene: TRBJ2-5; abundance: .; d_gene: .; CDR3nt: TGTGCCAGCAGCTTAGGTCTCTGGGGGGAAGAGACCCAGTACTTC; CDR3aa: CASSLGLWGEETQYF
v_gene: TRBV27; j_gene: TRBJ2-5; abundance: .; d_gene: .; CDR3nt: TGTGCCAGCAGTCGCTCCCAGGGATCCCAAGAGACCCAGTACTTC; CDR3aa: CASSRSQGSQETQYF
v_gene: TRBV7-6; j_gene: TRBJ2-1; abundance: .; d_gene: .; CDR3nt: TGTGCCAGCAGCTTAGAATTGGGTTCCTACAATGAGCAGTTCTTC; CDR3aa: CASSLELGSYNEQFF
v_gene: TRBV19; j_gene: TRBJ1-1; abundance: .; d_gene: .; CDR3nt: TGTGCCAGTAGTACTACCGGGACGGGGAACACTGAAGCTTTCTTT; CDR3aa: CASSTTGTGNTEAFF
v_gene: TRBV19; j_gene: TRBJ2-3; abundance: .; d_gene: TRBD2; CDR3nt: TGTGCCAGTAGCTCCAGAGGACTAGTGGATACGCAGTATTTT; CDR3aa: CASSSRGLVDTQYF
v_gene: TRBV14; j_gene: TRBJ1-1; abundance: .; d_gene: .; CDR3nt: TGTGCCAGCAGCCAAGATCCGGTGGGATACACTGAAGCTTTCTTT; CDR3aa: CASSQDPVGYTEAFF
v_gene: TRBV3-1/TRBV3-2; j_gene: TRBJ2-3; abundance: .; d_gene: .; CDR3nt: TGTGCCAGCAGCCAACGAGTAGATACGCAGTATTTT; CDR3aa: CASSQRVDTQYF
v_gene: TRBV9; j_gene: TRBJ2-2; abundance: few; d_gene: .; CDR3nt: TGTGCCAGCAGCGACCCTCCCGACAGATCGAACACCGGGGAGCTGTTTTTT; CDR3aa: CASSDPPDRSNTGELFF
v_gene: TRBV12-3/TRBV12-4; j_gene: TRBJ1-6; abundance: few; d_gene: .; CDR3nt: TGTGCCAGCAGCATGAGGGCTTCACCCCTCCACTTT; CDR3aa: CASSMRASPLHF
v_gene: TRBV24-1; j_gene: TRBJ2-3; abundance: .; d_gene: TRBD2; CDR3nt: TGTGCCACCAGTGATTCTCTCGGACTAGCGGGAGGGCCCACAGATACGCAGTATTTT; CDR3aa: CATSDSLGLAGGPTDTQYF
v_gene: TRBV4-3; j_gene: TRBJ1-1; abundance: .; d_gene: .; CDR3nt: TGCGCCAGCAGCGACAGGAACACTGAAGCTTTCTTT; CDR3aa: CASSDRNTEAFF
v_gene: TRBV6-2/TRBV6-3; j_gene: TRBJ2-1; abundance: .; d_gene: TRBD1; CDR3nt: TGTGCCAGCAGTTACATAGGGACAGTCGGAGAGCAGTTCTTC; CDR3aa: CASSYIGTVGEQFF
v_gene: TRBV5-1; j_gene: TRBJ1-1; abundance: .; d_gene: .; CDR3nt: TGCGCCAGCTTGGGCCTCCTCTCAGCTTTCTTT; CDR3aa: CASLGLLSAFF
v_gene: TRBV2; j_gene: TRBJ1-5; abundance: .; d_gene: TRBD1; CDR3nt: TGTGCCAGCAGTCTCCGGGACAGGGGGGATCAGCCCCAGCATTTT; CDR3aa: CASSLRDRGDQPQHF
v_gene: TRBV7-2; j_gene: TRBJ1-2; abundance: .; d_gene: .; CDR3nt: TGTGCCAGCACTATAACAGCTAACTATGGCTACACCTTC; CDR3aa: CASTITANYGYTF
v_gene: TRBV5-4; j_gene: TRBJ1-2; abundance: .; d_gene: .; CDR3nt: TGTGCCAGCAGCCCCAGGAATAACTATGGCTACACCTTC; CDR3aa: CASSPRNNYGYTF
v_gene: TRBV3-1/TRBV3-2; j_gene: TRBJ2-5; abundance: .; d_gene: TRBD2; CDR3nt: TGTGCCAGCAGCCAAGAAGGACTAGCGAGTAGTGGGACAGAGACCCAGTACTTC; CDR3aa: CASSQEGLASSGTETQYF
v_gene: TRBV4-1; j_gene: TRBJ1-1; abundance: .; d_gene: .; CDR3nt: TGCGCCAGCAGCACCCTTAGGGGAGGTAACACTGAAGCTTTCTTT; CDR3aa: CASSTLRGGNTEAFF
v_gene: TRBV5-1; j_gene: TRBJ2-1; abundance: .; d_gene: TRBD2; CDR3nt: TGCGCCAGCTCGGGGGGGAATACCTACAATGAGCAGTTCTTC; CDR3aa: CASSGGNTYNEQFF
v_gene: TRBV6-6; j_gene: TRBJ1-1; abundance: .; d_gene: .; CDR3nt: TGTGCCAGCACAAAGGAGACAGGGAACACTGAAGCTTTCTTT; CDR3aa: CASTKETGNTEAFF
v_gene: TRBV15; j_gene: TRBJ1-3; abundance: .; d_gene: .; CDR3nt: TGTGCCACCAGCAGAGATAGGGGCACTGGAAACACCATATATTTT; CDR3aa: CATSRDRGTGNTIYF
v_gene: TRBV5-4; j_gene: TRBJ2-7; abundance: .; d_gene: .; CDR3nt: TGTGCCAGCAGCCTGTCGTGGAGGACGGATCAGTCCCGGTACGAGCAGTACTTC; CDR3aa: CASSLSWRTDQSRYEQYF
v_gene: TRBV18; j_gene: TRBJ1-1; abundance: .; d_gene: .; CDR3nt: TGTGCCAGCTCACCCTCACATGGGTGGCTTGAAGCTTTCTTT; CDR3aa: CASSPSHGWLEAFF
v_gene: TRBV3-1/TRBV3-2; j_gene: TRBJ1-2; abundance: .; d_gene: .; CDR3nt: TGTGCCAGCAGCCAAGATCCAAGCCGAGGCGGAGAGGGCTACACCTTC; CDR3aa: CASSQDPSRGGEGYTF
v_gene: TRBV5-4; j_gene: TRBJ2-3; abundance: .; d_gene: .; CDR3nt: TGTGCCAGCAGCTTATGGCAGGGGATGAACACAGATACGCAGTATTTT; CDR3aa: CASSLWQGMNTDTQYF
v_gene: TRBV5-6; j_gene: TRBJ1-1; abundance: .; d_gene: .; CDR3nt: TGTGGCCAGAACACTGAAGCTTTCTTT; CDR3aa: CGQNTEAFF
v_gene: TRBV13; j_gene: TRBJ2-3; abundance: .; d_gene: TRBD2; CDR3nt: TGTGCCAGCAGCGCCGTCCCGGGACTAGCGGGGGGGGTCACAGATACGCAGTATTTT; CDR3aa: CASSAVPGLAGGVTDTQYF
v_gene: TRBV4-1; j_gene: TRBJ1-5; abundance: .; d_gene: .; CDR3nt: TGCGCCAGCAGCTACAGCCGCTCGGGAAATCAGCCCCAGCATTTT; CDR3aa: CASSYSRSGNQPQHF